This T cell receptor (beta chain) was recovered during a study of sequential checkpoint blockade in melanoma. Study-wide background: Arm A got nivolumab then ipilimumab; arm B the reverse, 1:1. Both treatment sequences were followed by maintenance nivolumab.

Assay used: immunoSEQ multiplex PCR; TCRdb lists only in-frame clones, some missing. The profile shows about 20,000 clones, roughly four fifths of them singletons. The V gene's germline CDR1 is SGHVS and CDR2 FQNEAQ. J lost 4 bases, V lost 5 bases, and 3 bases had no gene match. This CDR3 is 14 amino acids long. The treatment: randomized to nivolumab then ipilimumab (arm A) or the reverse (arm B). Patients had received no earlier DNA-damaging chemotherapy. Sorted cells were live CD3+CD8+, lacking CD19 and CD56, from PBMCs. The V call is TRBV7-8, the J call TRBJ1-5; 9 nucleotides agree with TRBD1. The sequence was collected from a human donor with melanoma. The sample here was CD8+ T cells sorted from blood (inferred from file names), taken from a patient given nivolumab and ipilimumab in sequence. CDR3 nucleotides: TGTGCCAGCAGCGACGACAGGGGGAATCAGCCCCAGCATTTT. The encoded protein is CASSDDRGNQPQHF.